This T cell receptor beta chain was identified during a study of T cells expressing NK-cell markers. As for the study in general: Serological testing identified seven of the eight sequenced donors as HCMV-seropositive and one as seronegative.

Study-wide points: Among CD8+ T cells from more than five donors, dominant NKG2C+ clonotypes accounted for about 1.0-7.0%.

CDR1 is MNHEY and CDR2 is SVGAGI in the germline V gene. The CDR3 contains 12 residues. TCR beta cDNA was made by 5'RACE template switching with UMIs. TCRdb re-analyzed the 5' RACE reads; it lists each CDR3 protein once, without DNA. The sample data list approximately 150,000 distinct CDR3 sequences. As to this clonotype: What it recognizes is unknown.

The source of this sequence is a man younger than 35 in good health. The sample consisted of blood T cells: a sorted CD56 or NKG2C T cell subset, CD4+ or CD8+ T cells, or bulk PBMC T cells (not recorded which). The rearrangement joins TRBV6-5 to TRBJ1-1; TCRdb calls TRBD1, which cannot be checked without DNA. The CDR3 here is CASRSGVTEAFF.